Listed here are 9 T cell receptor beta chains from one sample, sequenced in a study of blood T cells in healthy people across ages. For the second PCR, which ran for about 6 to 11 cycles, a sample-barcoded 5' primer and a J-beta primer mix were used. TCRdb reanalysed the 5' RACE reads using MiXCR and keeps one entry per CDR3 protein. The table includes some 790,000 distinct CDR3 sequences, less than 35% detected once. Sample: blood. All receptors come from an elderly woman in good health.

This clonotype was seen repeatedly, ten times or more. This may arise from a read error, as a much more abundant clone is one base away. V gene TRBV12-3 or TRBV12-4 combines with J gene TRBJ2-6, with D perhaps matching TRBD1 (6 bases). The CDR3 totals 15 residues. The CDR3 sequence: CASSQGLTGANVRTF. The CDR3, as DNA: TGTGCCAGCAGTCAGGGGTTGACTGGGGCCAACGTCCGGACTTTC.

This clonotype was seen a few times. The chain links TRBV30 to TRBJ1-5; D unresolved. Germline loops: CDR1 GTSNPN, CDR2 SVGIG (reference sequence). The CDR3 length is 15 residues. V lost 2 bases and J 6 bases, leaving 17 bases between the germline ends. The CDR3 bases are TGTGCCTGGAGTAAGGGCAACATGGGTGGTCAGCCCCAGCATTTT. Protein sequence: CAWSKGNMGGQPQHF.

This clonotype was seen more than once but under ten times. This may be a read error: a much more frequent sequence differs by one nucleotide. In DNA, the CDR3 is TGTGCCACCAGTGATTCAGGCAGAATCCATTACAATGAGCAGTACTTC. It encodes CATSDSGRIHYNEQYF. The V and J genes are TRBV24-1 and TRBJ2-7; D remains unclear. The germline V gene encodes CDR1 KGHDR and CDR2 SFDVKD. The V gene lost 2 bases and the J gene lost 7 bases, with 20 bases spanning the gap. The CDR3 length is 16 residues.

The chain recombines TRBV6-5 with TRBJ1-1; D gene unclear. CDR3 length equals 13 residues. Trimming removed 7 bases at V and 5 bases at J, with 14 bases between. CDR1 is MNHEY and CDR2 is SVGAGI in the germline V gene. CDR3 DNA: TGTGCCAGCATCCCACCGGGTTCGACTGAAGCTTTCTTT. Amino acid sequence: CASIPPGSTEAFF.

To note about this clonotype: Possible read error: a much larger clone is one base away. The rearrangement uses TRBV6-5 and TRBJ1-1, with 9 bases lining up with TRBD1. This CDR3 is built from 16 residues. Unmatched junction bases numbered 5, after V lost 0 bases and J lost 3 bases. Germline V lookup: CDR1 MNHEY, CDR2 SVGAGI. Written as DNA, the CDR3 is TGTGCCAGCAGTTACTCGGGACAGGGAAGACACACTGAAGCTTTCTTT. It specifies CASSYSGQGRHTEAFF.

About this clonotype itself: Possible read error: a much larger clone is one base away. The chain uses TRBV7-9 and TRBJ2-3; 9 nucleotides agree with TRBD1. The CDR3 runs 15 residues. Germline V gene sequence: CDR1 SEHNR, CDR2 FQNEAQ (reference sequence). As DNA, the CDR3 is TGTGCCGGCAGGAGAGGACAGGGGTACACAGATACGCAGTATTTT. Translated: CAGRRGQGYTDTQYF.

Many counts were recorded for this clonotype. V and J are TRBV12-3 or TRBV12-4 and TRBJ1-2, with TRBD1 matching 11 bases. The J segment lost 4 bases and the V segment lost 2 bases, leaving 3 bases of the junction unmatched. CDR3 size: 15 residues. CDR3 sequence (DNA): TGTGCCAGCAGTTTACGGACAGGGGGCGGCTATGGCTACACCTTC. Its translation is CASSLRTGGGYGYTF.

This clonotype has a count of ten or more. V and J are TRBV28 and TRBJ2-7; D is ambiguous. CDR3 length: 12 amino acids. The germline V and J ends were trimmed by 6 bases and 0 bases, with 6 bases remaining between them. Germline CDR1 and CDR2: MDHEN and SYDVKM. CDR3 nucleotide sequence: TGTGCCAGCAGGGCGAGCTCCTACGAGCAGTACTTC. Translated, it gives CASRASSYEQYF.

The rearrangement uses TRBV10-3 and TRBJ2-6, with a tentative D call TRBD1 (5 bases). The ends were cut back, 2 bases at V and 2 bases at J, with 13 bases in the middle. The V gene's germline CDR1 is ENHRY and CDR2 SYGVKD. This CDR3 has 17 residues. For the CDR3, the DNA is TGTGCCATCAGTGAGGAGAAGGGGAAAGCTGGGGCCAACGTCCTGACTTTC. It yields the protein CAISEEKGKAGANVLTF.